This TCR beta chain comes out of a study of T-cell reconstitution after alpha-beta-depleted transplantation in children. The TCRbeta library was prepared with unique molecular identifiers. TCRdb processed the PCR reads anew with MiXCR; each CDR3 protein has one entry. The table shows hundreds of thousands of distinct CDR3 sequences, with approximately 14% occurring only once. The length of the CDR3 is 14 residues. The J segment lost 2 bases and the V segment lost 7 bases, leaving 6 bases of the junction unmatched. This TCR was recovered from a girl aged 2 to 10 with congenital amegakaryocytic thrombocytopenia, due to receive a stem cell transplant. The sequences come from PBMCs, collected before TCRalphabeta/CD19-depleted stem cell transplant. The chain has TRBV12-3 or TRBV12-4 and TRBJ2-7; 9 bases are a match to TRBD2. The CDR3 region is CASNSAGGPYEQYF. In DNA form, the CDR3 reads TGTGCCAGCAACTCAGCGGGAGGACCCTACGAGCAGTACTTC.